These 9 T cell receptor beta chains share one sample of origin, sequenced in a study of blood T cell repertoires in COVID-19. Some clones are missing from TCRdb's copy, which holds only in-frame ones; the method was immunoSEQ multiplex PCR. This sample has hundreds of thousands of clones, with about 88% found just once. The sequenced sample was peripheral blood. The source is a man aged 55-75 years with acute or convalescent COVID-19.

This chain connects TRBV9 to TRBJ2-6, with 7 positions matching TRBD1. With V trimmed by 1 base and J by 4 bases, 5 bases remained unmatched. The CDR3 spans 16 residues. The V gene's germline CDR1 is SGDLS and CDR2 YYNGEE. CDR3 region: CASSVTTGTGANVLTF. Here the CDR3 DNA reads TGTGCCAGCAGCGTAACGACAGGGACCGGGGCCAACGTCCTGACTTTC.

The chain uses TRBV19 and TRBJ1-6; tentative D call: TRBD1 (5 bases). V lost 2 bases and J lost 9, with 14 bases in between. The CDR3 sequence is 15 residues long. Germline CDR1 is LNHDA and CDR2 is SQIVND (reference sequence). The CDR3 nucleotides are TGTGCCAGTAGTATAACTGGGGGACTGGGTTCACCCCTCCACTTT. Translated, it gives CASSITGGLGSPLHF.

The V call is TRBV6-2 or TRBV6-3, the J call TRBJ2-7; the D gene is possibly TRBD1 (5 bases). V lost 5 bases, J lost 4 bases, and 9 bases lay in between. The V gene's germline CDR1 is MNHEY and CDR2 SVGEGT. The CDR3 runs 12 residues. CDR3 sequence: CASSLQGYEQYF. In DNA, the CDR3 is TGTGCCAGCAGTCTCCAGGGTTACGAGCAGTACTTC.

This clone was detected ten times or more. The chain couples TRBV19 to TRBJ2-7; 7 bases agree with TRBD1. CDR3 length: 13 amino acids. V shed 10 bases, J shed 3 bases, and the junction held 9 bases outside the gene matches. The germline gives CDR1 LNHDA, CDR2 SQIVND (reference sequence). The CDR3 spells CATAGQGVYEQYF. In DNA, the CDR3 is TGTGCCACCGCCGGGCAGGGGGTCTACGAGCAGTACTTC.

The gene calls are TRBV5-1 and TRBJ2-7; 10 bases map to TRBD1. Germline V CDR1 and CDR2: SGHRS, YFSETQ. The CDR3 extends over 16 amino acids. V dropped 4 bases and J dropped 5; count of bases not matched to a gene: 12. The CDR3 spells CASSRDPGQGKNEQYF. CDR3 bases: TGCGCCAGCAGCAGGGATCCGGGACAGGGGAAAAACGAGCAGTACTTC.

The chain joins TRBV18 to TRBJ2-3; the match to TRBD1 covers 8 bases. From germline, CDR1 is KGHSH and CDR2 LQKENI. The CDR3 consists of 15 residues. V trimming: 5 bases; J trimming: 2 bases; junction bases outside the gene matches: 6. Written as DNA, the CDR3 is TGTGCCAGCTCAGACACGGGACAGGTCACAGATACGCAGTATTTT. It is translated as CASSDTGQVTDTQYF. Looking up the rest from reference TRBV18 and TRBJ2-3 gives the full variable domain: NAGVMQNPRHLVRRRGQEARLRCSPMKGHSHVYWYRQLPEEGLKFMVYLQKENIIDESGMPKERFSAEFPKEGPSILRIQQVVRGDSAAYFCASSDTGQVTDTQYFGPGTRLTVL.

The gene calls are TRBV5-6 and TRBJ2-7; 9 positions agree with TRBD1. The V gene end was trimmed by 0 bases and the J gene end by 6 bases; junction bases not matched to a gene: 7. The germline gives CDR1 SGHDT, CDR2 YYEEEE. There are 15 residues in the CDR3. In DNA form, the CDR3 reads TGTGCCAGCAGCTTGGATGGACAGGGGATTCTCGAGCAGTACTTC. This gives the protein CASSLDGQGILEQYF.

The J gene is TRBJ1-3, the V gene TRBV2, with D hard to call. CDR1 and CDR2 from the germline V gene are SNHLY and FYNNEI. The CDR3 has 13 amino acids. Trimming cost V 8 bases and J 0 bases, with 8 bases left between them. The CDR3 DNA follows: TGTGCCAGCTTGAAGAGCTCTGGAAACACCATATATTTT. It yields the protein CASLKSSGNTIYF.

CDR3 in amino acids: CASSQQWGGRSYEQYF. In DNA form, the CDR3 reads TGTGCCAGCAGCCAGCAGTGGGGGGGACGATCCTACGAGCAGTACTTC. The chain carries TRBV14 and TRBJ2-7; 7 nucleotides match TRBD2. CDR1 and CDR2 (germline): SGHDN, FVKESK. CDR3 length: 16 residues. J gave up 1 base and V 3 bases, and 9 bases lay outside the gene matches.